This TCR beta chain was documented in a study of PD-L1 blockade in urothelial cancer. Turning to the study itself: Patients started atezolizumab around 2014, 1,200 mg intravenously every 3 weeks. Median blood clonality was roughly 0.087, with 75,000 to 100,000 unique TCRs.

As for time point: peripheral blood 6 weeks after treatment start. The diagnosis in patients was locally advanced or metastatic urothelial carcinoma. Some clones are missing from TCRdb's copy, which holds only in-frame ones; the method was immunoSEQ multiplex PCR. This sample has about 48,000 clones, with approximately 86% found just once. The TCR originated in a man in his sixties with urothelial cancer. The material sequenced was PBMCs, taken around atezolizumab (anti-PD-L1) treatment.

CDR3 sequence: CASSLAGLADNEQFF. CDR3 nucleotide sequence: TGTGCCAGCAGCTTAGCTGGACTAGCGGACAATGAGCAGTTCTTC. The gene calls are TRBV7-2 and TRBJ2-1, with 10 bases fitting TRBD2. This CDR3 comprises 15 residues. J gave up 5 bases and V 0 bases, and 1 base lay outside the gene matches. The V gene's germline CDR1 is SGHTA and CDR2 FQGNSA.